This T cell receptor (beta chain) is from a study of T-cell reconstitution after alpha-beta-depleted transplantation in children. The table lists this clonotype with many counts. It was with unique molecular identifiers that the TCRbeta library was prepared. Via MiXCR, TCRdb re-called the PCR reads, giving one row per CDR3 protein. The sample consists of some 240,000 distinct CDR3 sequences, approximately 12% of them appearing once. V was pared by 2 bases and J by 3 bases, with 7 bases of the junction left unmatched. The germline V gene has CDR1 SGHTA and CDR2 FQGNSA. The CDR3 is 15 amino acids. The material sequenced was PBMCs from the stem cell graft donor, taken from the stem cell graft. The clonotype comes from a human donor who donated a stem cell graft to a child with acute lymphoblastic leukemia. The chain is built from TRBV7-2 and TRBJ2-7; 7 nucleotides agree with TRBD2. CDR3 nucleotide sequence: TGTGCCAGCAGCTTAAGCGGGGCCGATGTCTACGAGCAGTACTTC. Translated: CASSLSGADVYEQYF.